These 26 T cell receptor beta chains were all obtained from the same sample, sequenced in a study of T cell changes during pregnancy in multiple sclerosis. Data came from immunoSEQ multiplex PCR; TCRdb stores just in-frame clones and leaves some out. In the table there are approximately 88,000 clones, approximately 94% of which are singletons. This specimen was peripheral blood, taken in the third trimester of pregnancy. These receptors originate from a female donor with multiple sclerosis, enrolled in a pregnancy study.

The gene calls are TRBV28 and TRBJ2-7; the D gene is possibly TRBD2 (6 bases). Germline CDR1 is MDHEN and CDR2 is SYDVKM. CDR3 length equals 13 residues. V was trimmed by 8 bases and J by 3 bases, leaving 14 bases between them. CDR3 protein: CASAPGGDYEQYF. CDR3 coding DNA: TGTGCCAGCGCCCCTGGCGGGGACTACGAGCAGTACTTC.

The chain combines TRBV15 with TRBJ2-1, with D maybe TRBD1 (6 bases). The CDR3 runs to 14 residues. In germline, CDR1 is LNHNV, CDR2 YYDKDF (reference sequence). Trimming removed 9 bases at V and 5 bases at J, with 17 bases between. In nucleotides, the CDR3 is TGTGCCACAACACAGGGAAACTATGACAATGAGCAGTTCTTC. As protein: CATTQGNYDNEQFF.

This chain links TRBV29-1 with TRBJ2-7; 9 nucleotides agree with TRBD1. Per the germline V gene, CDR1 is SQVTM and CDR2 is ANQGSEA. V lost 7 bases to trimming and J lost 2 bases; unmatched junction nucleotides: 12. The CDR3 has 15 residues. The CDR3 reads CSARTGETLAYEQYF. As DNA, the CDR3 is TGCAGCGCCCGGACAGGGGAAACTCTCGCCTACGAGCAGTACTTC.

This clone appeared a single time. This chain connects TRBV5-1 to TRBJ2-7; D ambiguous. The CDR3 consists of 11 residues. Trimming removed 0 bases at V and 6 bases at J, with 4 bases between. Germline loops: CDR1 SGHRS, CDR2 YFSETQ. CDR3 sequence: CASSLGGEQYF. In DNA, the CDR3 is TGCGCCAGCAGCTTGGGAGGCGAGCAGTACTTC.

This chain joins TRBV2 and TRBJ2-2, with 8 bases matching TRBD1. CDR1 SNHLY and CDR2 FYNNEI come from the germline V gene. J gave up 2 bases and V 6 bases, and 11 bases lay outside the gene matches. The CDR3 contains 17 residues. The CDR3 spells CASRTQNQGANTGELFF. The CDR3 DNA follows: TGTGCCAGCAGAACTCAAAACCAGGGGGCAAACACCGGGGAGCTGTTTTTT.

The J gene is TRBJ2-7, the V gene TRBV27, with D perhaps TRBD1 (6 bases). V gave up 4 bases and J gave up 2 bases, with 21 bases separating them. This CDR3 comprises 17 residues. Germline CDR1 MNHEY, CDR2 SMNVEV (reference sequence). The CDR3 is CASSSGSGRGGPYEQYF. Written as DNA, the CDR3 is TGTGCCAGCAGTTCAGGGTCTGGGAGAGGGGGTCCCTACGAGCAGTACTTC.

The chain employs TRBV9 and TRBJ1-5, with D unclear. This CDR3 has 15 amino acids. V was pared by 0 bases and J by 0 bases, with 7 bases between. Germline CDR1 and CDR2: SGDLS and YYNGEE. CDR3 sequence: CASSVDSNSNQPQHF. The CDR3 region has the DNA TGTGCCAGCAGCGTAGACAGCAATAGCAATCAGCCCCAGCATTTT.

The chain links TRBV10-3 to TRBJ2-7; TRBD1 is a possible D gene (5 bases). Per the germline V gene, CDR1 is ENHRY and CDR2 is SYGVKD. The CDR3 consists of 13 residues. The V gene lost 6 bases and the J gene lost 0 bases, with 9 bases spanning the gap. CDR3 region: CAIRIDSSYEQYF. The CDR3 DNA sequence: TGTGCCATCAGGATTGACAGCTCCTACGAGCAGTACTTC.

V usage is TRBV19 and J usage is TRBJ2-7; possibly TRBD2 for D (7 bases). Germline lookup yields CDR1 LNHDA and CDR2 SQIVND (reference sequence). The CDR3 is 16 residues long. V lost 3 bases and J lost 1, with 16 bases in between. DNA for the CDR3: TGTGCCAGTAGTATGGCCGGCGGGGGCGTTTCCTACGAGCAGTACTTC. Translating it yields CASSMAGGGVSYEQYF. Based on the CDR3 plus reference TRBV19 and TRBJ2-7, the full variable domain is DGGITQSPKYLFRKEGQNVTLSCEQNLNHDAMYWYRQDPGQGLRLIYYSQIVNDFQKGDIAEGYSVSREKKESFPLTVTSAQKNPTAFYLCASSMAGGGVSYEQYFGPGTRLTVT.

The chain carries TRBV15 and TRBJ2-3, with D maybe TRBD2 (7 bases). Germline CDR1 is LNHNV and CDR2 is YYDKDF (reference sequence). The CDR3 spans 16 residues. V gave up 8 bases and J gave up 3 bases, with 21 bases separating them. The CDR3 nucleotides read TGTGCCACCGAGGGGGGAGGGAGGGAAACTACAGATACGCAGTATTTT. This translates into CATEGGGRETTDTQYF.

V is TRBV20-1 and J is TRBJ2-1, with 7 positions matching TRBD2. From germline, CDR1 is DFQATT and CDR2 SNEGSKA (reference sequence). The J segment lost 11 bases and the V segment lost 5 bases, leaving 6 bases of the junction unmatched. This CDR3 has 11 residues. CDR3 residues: CSAGGGSQQFF. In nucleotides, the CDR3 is TGCAGTGCTGGGGGGGGTAGCCAGCAGTTCTTC.

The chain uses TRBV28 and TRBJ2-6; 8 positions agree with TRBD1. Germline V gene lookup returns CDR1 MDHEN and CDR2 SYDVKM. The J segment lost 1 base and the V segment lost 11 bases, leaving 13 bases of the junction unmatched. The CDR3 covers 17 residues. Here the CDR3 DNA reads TGTGCCCCGGAGGAGGAACAGGGGGGTTCTGGGGCCAACGTCCTGACTTTC. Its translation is CAPEEEQGGSGANVLTF.

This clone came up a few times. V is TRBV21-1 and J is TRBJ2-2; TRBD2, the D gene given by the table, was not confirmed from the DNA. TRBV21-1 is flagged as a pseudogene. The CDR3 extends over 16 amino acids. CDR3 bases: TGTGCCAGCAGCAAAGTAAAAGAGGTCGAGGAGGGGGAGCTGTTTTTT. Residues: CASSKVKEVEEGELFF.

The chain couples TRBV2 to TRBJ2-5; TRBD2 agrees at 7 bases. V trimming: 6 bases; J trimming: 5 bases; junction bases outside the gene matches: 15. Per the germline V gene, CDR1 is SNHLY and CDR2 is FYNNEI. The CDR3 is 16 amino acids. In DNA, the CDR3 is TGTGCCAGCAGGCGGGATCCTCTTTGGGGGGGGGAGACCCAGTACTTC. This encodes CASRRDPLWGGETQYF.

As DNA, the CDR3 is TGTGCCAGCAGTGAAGGGGCGTATTCCTACAATGAGCAGTTCTTC. This codes for CASSEGAYSYNEQFF. The V gene is TRBV2, the J gene TRBJ2-1; D is ambiguous. Deletions cut 1 base from V and 1 base from J, with 8 bases between. From germline, CDR1 is SNHLY and CDR2 FYNNEI. The CDR3 loop spans 15 amino acids.

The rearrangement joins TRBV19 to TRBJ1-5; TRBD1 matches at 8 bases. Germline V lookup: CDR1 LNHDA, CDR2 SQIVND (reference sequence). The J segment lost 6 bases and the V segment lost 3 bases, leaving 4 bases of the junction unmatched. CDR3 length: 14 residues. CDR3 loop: CASSMQGAGQPQHF. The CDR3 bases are TGTGCCAGTAGTATGCAGGGGGCAGGTCAGCCCCAGCATTTT.

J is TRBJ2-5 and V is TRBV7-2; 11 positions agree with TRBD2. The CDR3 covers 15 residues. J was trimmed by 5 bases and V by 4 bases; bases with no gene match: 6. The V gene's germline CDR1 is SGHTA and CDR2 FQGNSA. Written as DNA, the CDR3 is TGTGCCAGCAGCTCTCTAGCGGGAGGAGGGGAGACCCAGTACTTC. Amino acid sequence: CASSSLAGGGETQYF.

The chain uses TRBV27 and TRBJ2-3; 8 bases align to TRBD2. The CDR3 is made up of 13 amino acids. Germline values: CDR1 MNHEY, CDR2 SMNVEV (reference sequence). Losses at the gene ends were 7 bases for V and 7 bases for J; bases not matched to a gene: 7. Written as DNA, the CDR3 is TGTGCCAGCATGCTAGCGGGCACGTATACGCAGTATTTT. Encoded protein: CASMLAGTYTQYF.

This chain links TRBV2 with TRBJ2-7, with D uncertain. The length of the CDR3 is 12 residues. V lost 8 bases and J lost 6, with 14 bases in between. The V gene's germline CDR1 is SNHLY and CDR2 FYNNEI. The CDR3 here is CASESVAIEQYF. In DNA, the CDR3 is TGTGCCAGCGAGAGCGTTGCGATCGAGCAGTACTTC.

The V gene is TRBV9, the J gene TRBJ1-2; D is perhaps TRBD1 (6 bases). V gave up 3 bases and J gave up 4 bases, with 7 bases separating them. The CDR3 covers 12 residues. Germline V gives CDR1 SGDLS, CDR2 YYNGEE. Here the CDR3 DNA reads TGTGCCAGCAGCGACAGGGTCTATGGCTACACCTTC. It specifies CASSDRVYGYTF. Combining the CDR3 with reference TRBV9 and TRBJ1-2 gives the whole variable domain DSGVTQTPKHLITATGQRVTLRCSPRSGDLSVYWYQQSLDQGLQFLIQYYNGEERAKGNILERFSAQQFPDLHSELNLSSLELGDSALYFCASSDRVYGYTFGSGTRLTVV.

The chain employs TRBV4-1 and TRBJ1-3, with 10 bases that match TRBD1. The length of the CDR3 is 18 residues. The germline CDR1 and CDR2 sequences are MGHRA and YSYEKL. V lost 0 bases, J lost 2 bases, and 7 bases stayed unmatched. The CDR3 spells CASSQDRPGQGTGNTIYF. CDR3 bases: TGCGCCAGCAGCCAAGATCGTCCGGGACAGGGGACTGGAAACACCATATATTTT.

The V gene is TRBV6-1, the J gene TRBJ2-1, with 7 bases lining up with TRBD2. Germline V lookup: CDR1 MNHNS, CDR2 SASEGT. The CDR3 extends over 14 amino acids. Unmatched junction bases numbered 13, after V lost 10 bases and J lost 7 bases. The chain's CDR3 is CATLPGLRLNEQFF. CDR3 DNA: TGTGCCACTCTCCCGGGACTAAGGTTGAATGAGCAGTTCTTC.

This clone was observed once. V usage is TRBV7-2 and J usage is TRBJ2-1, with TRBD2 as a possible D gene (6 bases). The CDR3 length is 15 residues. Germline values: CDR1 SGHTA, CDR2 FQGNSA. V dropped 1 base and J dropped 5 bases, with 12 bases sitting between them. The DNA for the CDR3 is TGTGCCAGCAGCTTAGGCCTAGCGAAGAACAATGAGCAGTTCTTC. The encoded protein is CASSLGLAKNNEQFF. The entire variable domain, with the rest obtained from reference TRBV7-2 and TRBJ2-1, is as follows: GAGVSQSPSNKVTEKGKDVELRCDPISGHTALYWYRQSLGQGLEFLIYFQGNSAPDKSGLPSDRFSAERTGGSVSTLTIQRTQQEDSAVYLCASSLGLAKNNEQFFGPGTRLTVL.

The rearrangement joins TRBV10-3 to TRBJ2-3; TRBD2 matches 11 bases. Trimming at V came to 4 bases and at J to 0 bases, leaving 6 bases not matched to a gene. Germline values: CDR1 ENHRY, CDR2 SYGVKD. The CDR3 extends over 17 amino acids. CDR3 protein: CAISGRTSGLSTDTQYF. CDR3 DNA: TGTGCCATCAGTGGCCGGACTAGCGGGTTGAGCACAGATACGCAGTATTTT.

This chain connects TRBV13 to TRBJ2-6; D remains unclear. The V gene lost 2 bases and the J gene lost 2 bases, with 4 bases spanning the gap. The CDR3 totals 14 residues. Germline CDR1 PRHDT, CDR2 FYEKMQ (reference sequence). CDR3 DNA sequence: TGTGCCAGCAGCTTACGAGCTGGGGCCAACGTCCTGACTTTC. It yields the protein CASSLRAGANVLTF.

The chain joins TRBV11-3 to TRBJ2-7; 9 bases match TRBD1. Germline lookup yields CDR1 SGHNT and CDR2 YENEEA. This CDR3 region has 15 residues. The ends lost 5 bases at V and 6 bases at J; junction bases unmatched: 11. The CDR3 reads CASSPGTGFKGEQYF. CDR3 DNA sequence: TGTGCCAGCAGCCCCGGGACAGGGTTTAAAGGCGAGCAGTACTTC.